This record covers a single T cell receptor (beta chain). Its antigen remains unidentified. The sample is drawn from a study of glioma-infiltrating T cells. Study results and caveats: Gliomas, especially low-grade, showed above-expected tissue-blood divergence; non-neoplastic patients showed below.

The iRepertoire nested amplicon-rescue multiplex PCR amplified TCR alpha and beta CDR3s from RNA. One entry per CDR3 protein results from TCRdb running MiXCR on the multiplex PCR reads. The sample consists of about 140,000 distinct CDR3 sequences, about 39% of them appearing once. The length of the CDR3 is 12 residues. V dropped 5 bases and J dropped 0 bases, with 5 bases sitting between them. Germline V gives CDR1 SEHNR, CDR2 FQNEAQ (reference sequence). V is TRBV7-9 and J is TRBJ2-7, with no clear D. This sequence was found in a human donor with low-grade glioma or glioblastoma, undergoing nonglioma brain surgery, or in good health (not recorded which). The specimen was glioma tissue, nonneoplastic brain tissue, or PBMCs (not recorded which). Written as DNA, the CDR3 is TGTGCCAGCAGCATTTTCTCCTACGAGCAGTACTTC. It encodes CASSIFSYEQYF.